The 21 T cell receptor beta chains reported below all come from one sample, sequenced in a study of lymphopenia after photon versus proton radiotherapy. Here immunoSEQ multiplex PCR was the method, and the copy in TCRdb shows in-frame clones only, minus some. Of about 58,000 clones detected, 84% appear once; the ten largest clones hold approximately 2%. Sequenced here: peripheral blood, sampled from a patient treated with proton-based radiotherapy. All receptors derive from a man aged 55 to 70 with pancreatic cancer.

About this clone itself: Its ends do not fully match the called genes, so a read error is possible. The chain uses TRBV30 and TRBJ2-7; 11 bases map to TRBD2. CDR3 length: 12 amino acids. The germline V gene encodes CDR1 GTSNPN and CDR2 SVGIG (reference sequence). In DNA, the CDR3 is TGTGCCTGGAGTGCGTTGGGACTAGCGGTTAACTTC. Translated, it gives CAWSALGLAVNF.

The CDR3 spells CSVGKQGQETQYF. The CDR3 DNA reads TGCAGCGTTGGGAAACAGGGGCAAGAGACCCAGTACTTC. V usage is TRBV29-1 and J usage is TRBJ2-5; TRBD1 matches 7 bases. Germline V gene sequence: CDR1 SQVTM, CDR2 ANQGSEA. J lost 2 bases, V lost 4 bases, and 4 bases had no gene match. This CDR3 has 13 residues. The whole variable domain, remainder taken from reference TRBV29-1 and TRBJ2-5, is SAVISQKPSRDICQRGTSLTIQCQVDSQVTMMFWYRQQPGQSLTLIATANQGSEATYESGFVIDKFPISRPNLTFSTLTVSNMSPEDSSIYLCSVGKQGQETQYFGPGTRLLVL.

The V call is TRBV7-2, the J call TRBJ2-1; no definite D call. V shed 9 bases and J shed 6 bases, with 15 bases lying between them. From germline, CDR1 is SGHTA and CDR2 FQGNSA. The CDR3 contains 13 residues. The CDR3 DNA reads as TGTGCCAGTAAAAAAGGAGTAGGCAATGAGCAGTTCTTC. Its translation is CASKKGVGNEQFF.

The sample holds a few counts of this clone. The chain has TRBV7-9 and TRBJ2-1; TRBD2 is a possible D gene (7 bases). The V end was cut by 5 bases, the J end by 8 bases, with 31 bases between. Germline CDR1 is SEHNR and CDR2 is FQNEAQ (reference sequence). The CDR3 contains 19 residues. CDR3 residues: CASSRGAPGPNNPRDEQFF. For the CDR3, the DNA is TGTGCCAGCAGCCGGGGGGCCCCGGGCCCAAACAACCCCCGGGATGAGCAGTTCTTC.

This clone was detected a few times. J is TRBJ1-5 and V is TRBV28; possibly TRBD1 for D (5 bases). The CDR3 spans 16 residues. Between the trimmed V and J ends, which lost 5 bases and 1 base, there was a span of 15 bases. The germline V gene has CDR1 MDHEN and CDR2 SYDVKM. The CDR3 DNA is TGTGCCAGCAGTGAAAACACAGGTCCAAGCAATCAGCCCCAGCATTTT. It yields the protein CASSENTGPSNQPQHF.

The chain carries TRBV29-1 and TRBJ2-3; D call uncertain. CDR1 and CDR2 (germline): SQVTM, ANQGSEA. Trimming pared 4 bases from V and 4 bases from J, leaving 6 bases between. The CDR3 sequence is 11 residues long. The CDR3 loop is CSVVAADTQYF. DNA of the CDR3: TGCAGCGTTGTCGCAGCAGATACGCAGTATTTT.

The V gene is TRBV19, the J gene TRBJ1-1; D gene ambiguous. The CDR3 consists of 13 residues. The germline gives CDR1 LNHDA, CDR2 SQIVND (reference sequence). Deletions cut 3 bases from V and 1 base from J, with 6 bases between. The CDR3 here is CASSISANTEAFF. In nucleotides, the CDR3 is TGTGCCAGTAGTATCTCGGCGAACACTGAAGCTTTCTTT.

This sequence joins TRBV2 and TRBJ2-7; no clear D gene. The germline V and J ends were trimmed by 7 bases and 0 bases, with 16 bases remaining between them. Germline V gene lookup returns CDR1 SNHLY and CDR2 FYNNEI. The CDR3 is 15 amino acids. Written as DNA, the CDR3 is TGTGCCAGCACCCTTTCACAACGTAGCTCCTACGAGCAGTACTTC. It encodes CASTLSQRSSYEQYF.

V usage is TRBV7-2 and J usage is TRBJ2-1; D uncertain. The length of the CDR3 is 16 residues. With 1 base removed from V and 7 bases from J, the gap between germline ends came to 17 bases. Germline CDR1 SGHTA, CDR2 FQGNSA. The chain's CDR3 is CASSLEPGRSGNEQFF. The CDR3 region has the DNA TGTGCCAGCAGCTTAGAGCCGGGCCGGTCCGGGAATGAGCAGTTCTTC.

V and J are TRBV28 and TRBJ1-5; perhaps TRBD1 as D (5 bases). Trimming took 10 bases from V and 4 from J, leaving 17 bases between them. The CDR3 totals 14 residues. Germline V CDR1 and CDR2: MDHEN, SYDVKM. The CDR3 DNA follows: TGTGCCACCCTTAGGGCAGGGCGGAATCAGCCCCAGCATTTT. Residues: CATLRAGRNQPQHF.

This chain joins TRBV28 and TRBJ2-1; 12 bases are shared with TRBD2. This CDR3 is built from 17 residues. Germline V gene data show CDR1 as MDHEN and CDR2 as SYDVKM. V shed 3 bases and J 4 bases; nucleotides not matched to a gene: 7. The CDR3 sequence: CASSFPSGRAGYNEQFF. The CDR3 nucleotides are TGTGCCAGCAGTTTCCCTAGCGGGAGGGCAGGATACAATGAGCAGTTCTTC.

This rearrangement joins TRBV4-1 to TRBJ2-3; D call uncertain. The CDR3 has 16 amino acids. Per the germline V gene, CDR1 is MGHRA and CDR2 is YSYEKL. V was cut by 1 base and J by 0 bases, with 11 bases left in between. In nucleotides, the CDR3 is TGCGCCAGCAGCCAAGTAAACCTAGTTAGCACAGATACGCAGTATTTT. This sequence encodes CASSQVNLVSTDTQYF.

CDR3: CASSERGVPYEQYF. Written as DNA, the CDR3 is TGTGCCAGCAGTGAAAGGGGAGTCCCCTACGAGCAGTACTTC. The chain recombines TRBV6-1 with TRBJ2-7; either TRBD1 or TRBD2 may supply D (5 bases each). CDR1 is MNHNS, CDR2 SASEGT, per germline. The CDR3 has 14 residues. The V end lost 2 bases, the J end lost 2 bases, and 10 bases lay between the germline ends.

The genes are TRBV28 and TRBJ1-1; D remains unclear. Trimming pared 5 bases from V and 3 bases from J, leaving 13 bases between. The CDR3 length is 14 residues. The germline V gene has CDR1 MDHEN and CDR2 SYDVKM. The CDR3 DNA reads as TGTGCCAGCAGTGGTGTCAGGTTATACACTGAAGCTTTCTTT. It encodes CASSGVRLYTEAFF.

The V call is TRBV5-6, the J call TRBJ2-4, with TRBD1 matching over 7 bases. Per germline, CDR1 SGHDT and CDR2 YYEEEE. The CDR3 has 14 amino acids. V was pared by 3 bases and J by 4 bases, with 4 bases of the junction left unmatched. CDR3 residues: CASSYDRAKNIQYF. CDR3 DNA sequence: TGTGCCAGCAGCTATGACAGGGCTAAAAACATTCAGTACTTC.

The CDR3 nucleotides are TGTGCCAGCAGCTTAACGCCAGACAATGAGCAGTTCTTC. Translated, it gives CASSLTPDNEQFF. The genes are TRBV7-3 and TRBJ2-1, with D hard to call. Germline-derived CDR1 and CDR2 are SGHTA and FQGTGA. Trimming took 0 bases from V and 5 from J, leaving 5 bases between them. CDR3 length equals 13 residues.

This chain links TRBV30 with TRBJ1-4; D possibly corresponds to TRBD1 (5 bases). V was shortened by 2 bases and J by 8 bases, with 15 bases between the two germline ends. CDR3 length: 14 amino acids. Germline CDR1 and CDR2: GTSNPN and SVGIG (reference sequence). CDR3 loop: CAWSRPGRMEKLFF. Here the CDR3 DNA reads TGTGCCTGGAGTCGCCCAGGGCGAATGGAAAAACTGTTTTTT.

The gene calls are TRBV7-5 and TRBJ1-3. TRBV7-5 is shown as a pseudogene. The CDR3 loop spans 15 amino acids. The CDR3: CARTFWGISGNTIYF. CDR3 sequence (DNA): TGTGCCAGAACTTTCTGGGGGATCTCTGGAAACACCATATATTTT.

V gene TRBV29-1 combines with J gene TRBJ2-3; 12 bases align to TRBD1. CDR1 and CDR2 (germline): SQVTM, ANQGSEA. After removal of 7 bases from V and 6 bases from J, the junction contained 5 bases not matched to a gene. This CDR3 has 13 residues. The CDR3 nucleotides read TGCAGCGGCGGGACAGGGGGCAGGGATACGCAGTATTTT. Protein: CSGGTGGRDTQYF.

This clone showed up just a few times. The rearrangement joins TRBV6-1 to TRBJ1-5; D ambiguous. CDR1 is MNHNS, CDR2 SASEGT, per germline. The germline V and J ends were trimmed by 3 bases and 0 bases, with 3 bases remaining between them. The CDR3 extends over 13 amino acids. CDR3 protein: CASSEGSNQPQHF. The CDR3, as DNA: TGTGCCAGCAGTGAGGGTAGCAATCAGCCCCAGCATTTT.

This chain uses TRBV6-5 with TRBJ2-5; 7 bases fit TRBD1. The germline V gene encodes CDR1 MNHEY and CDR2 SVGAGI. The CDR3 is made up of 14 amino acids. Trimming took 6 bases from V and 5 from J; bases not matched to a gene: 9. CDR3 coding DNA: TGTGCCAGCAGGAACAGGGGAGTCTGGGAGACCCAGTACTTC. Translating gives CASRNRGVWETQYF.